The 28 T cell receptor beta chains below come from one sample, sequenced in a study of prognosis after radiotherapy for stage I lung cancer. Researchers used two-round multiplex PCR to amplify TCR beta CDR3 starting from genomic DNA. Round one of PCR was performed, and it used primers specific to each TRBV and TRBJ gene. Via MiXCR, TCRdb re-called the multiplex PCR reads, giving one row per CDR3 protein. Of some 27,000 distinct CDR3 sequences listed, approximately 31% are singletons. The input for sequencing was PBMCs, taken before or after stereotactic body radiation therapy (not recorded which). These receptors came from a donor aged 50 or older with non-small cell lung cancer.

This clonotype has ten or more counts. This rearrangement joins TRBV19 to TRBJ2-7; 8 bases fit TRBD1. CDR3 length: 16 residues. V shed 6 bases and J 2 bases; nucleotides not matched to a gene: 12. Germline loops: CDR1 LNHDA, CDR2 SQIVND (reference sequence). CDR3 protein: CASSKRAGGDTYEQYF. In DNA form, the CDR3 reads TGTGCCAGTAGCAAACGAGCAGGGGGCGATACCTACGAGCAGTACTTC.

This clonotype came up many times. The chain employs TRBV27 and TRBJ1-4; D may be TRBD1 (6 bases). From germline, CDR1 is MNHEY and CDR2 SMNVEV (reference sequence). The ends were cut back, 2 bases at V and 10 bases at J, with 8 bases in the middle. The CDR3 contains 12 residues. Here the CDR3 DNA reads TGTGCCAGCAGTTTAGAGGGGGGAAAACTGTTTTTT. Protein: CASSLEGGKLFF.

The J gene is TRBJ1-2, the V gene TRBV20-1; D possibly corresponds to TRBD1 (5 bases). The CDR3 totals 13 residues. Germline V lookup: CDR1 DFQATT, CDR2 SNEGSKA (reference sequence). Trimming stripped 1 base from V and 4 bases from J, with 10 bases between. This CDR3 is CSARVGTTYGYTF. The CDR3 DNA reads as TGCAGTGCTAGAGTGGGGACTACCTATGGCTACACCTTC.

Ten or more counts support this clonotype. The CDR3 DNA is TGTGCCTGGAGTGTATCCGGGACAGCACATGGCTACACCTTC. Translating gives CAWSVSGTAHGYTF. V is TRBV30 and J is TRBJ1-2, with 7 nucleotides matching TRBD1. Germline V CDR1 and CDR2: GTSNPN, SVGIG (reference sequence). CDR3 length: 14 amino acids. After removal of 0 bases from V and 6 bases from J, the junction contained 7 bases not matched to a gene.

The rearrangement joins TRBV6-1 to TRBJ1-2; tentatively, D is TRBD1 (5 bases). This CDR3 contains 15 residues. With 8 bases removed from V and 14 bases from J, the gap between germline ends came to 30 bases. Germline V gene sequence: CDR1 MNHNS, CDR2 SASEGT. The CDR3 spells CASAVTGRMSYGQTF. The CDR3 DNA reads as TGTGCCAGCGCTGTTACGGGACGAATGAGCTATGGCCAAACCTTC.

In its sample, this clonotype ranks as medium-sized. This chain connects TRBV12-3 or TRBV12-4 to TRBJ2-1, with 10 bases fitting TRBD2. The CDR3 length is 15 residues. The J segment lost 5 bases and the V segment lost 7 bases, leaving 8 bases of the junction unmatched. CDR3 residues: CASKLRTSGDNEQFF. Here the CDR3 DNA reads TGTGCCAGCAAGCTGCGGACTAGCGGTGACAATGAGCAGTTCTTC.

This clonotype was detected many times. The genes are TRBV4-1 and TRBJ1-2; D possibly corresponds to TRBD1 (5 bases). Germline lookup yields CDR1 MGHRA and CDR2 YSYEKL. The CDR3 spans 16 residues. V was trimmed by 3 bases and J by 3 bases, leaving 17 bases between them. The CDR3 bases are TGCGCCAGCAGCCAGGCTGGGACTTCAGGCGACTATGGCTACACCTTC. Protein sequence: CASSQAGTSGDYGYTF.

About this clonotype itself: The junction departs from germline at one end; a sequencing error may be responsible. The gene calls are TRBV6-5 and TRBJ2-5; D unresolved. This CDR3 region has 17 residues. The germline V gene encodes CDR1 MNHEY and CDR2 SVGAGI. This CDR3 reads CASSDSKATPPPETQYF. The DNA of the CDR3 is TGTGCCAGCAGTGACTCGAAGGCGACCCCGCCCCCAGAGACCCAGTACTTC.

Comment on this clonotype: One base separates it from a far larger clone, so it is likely a read error. This chain links TRBV6-9 with TRBJ2-7; 10 positions agree with TRBD1. Per the germline V gene, CDR1 is MNHGY and CDR2 is SVAAGI. The length of the CDR3 is 14 residues. CDR3 loop: CSSSAWTGGYEQYF. The CDR3 coding sequence is TGTTCCAGCAGTGCTTGGACAGGGGGTTACGAGCAGTACTTC.

Concerning this clonotype: A much bigger clone sits one base away, suggesting this may be a read error. The rearrangement uses TRBV28 and TRBJ2-1; 7 bases align to TRBD2. CDR1 MDHEN and CDR2 SYDVKM come from the germline V gene. Trimming removed 0 bases from V and 0 bases from J; junction bases left unmatched: 5. CDR3 length: 17 residues. CDR3 region: CASSLWGGCSSYNEQFF. The CDR3 nucleotides read TGTGCCAGCAGTTTATGGGGGGGGTGTAGCTCCTACAATGAGCAGTTCTTC.

This clonotype showed up many times. The chain couples TRBV6-2 or TRBV6-3 to TRBJ2-1; 11 bases map to TRBD2. This CDR3 has 15 residues. CDR1 and CDR2 from the germline V gene are MNHEY and SVGEGT. V shed 5 bases and J 7 bases; nucleotides not matched to a gene: 7. The CDR3 nucleotides read TGTGCCAGCAGTATACTAGCGGGAGTCCAAAATGAGCAGTTCTTC. This encodes CASSILAGVQNEQFF.

This clonotype was seen ten or more times. The V gene is TRBV7-9, the J gene TRBJ2-2; TRBD2 aligns across 10 bases. The CDR3 length is 16 residues. Germline lookup yields CDR1 SEHNR and CDR2 FQNEAQ (reference sequence). V lost 1 base and J lost 7; bases outside the gene matches: 6. In DNA form, the CDR3 reads TGTGCCAGCAGCTTAGTAGGACTAGCGGCCGGCGGGGAGCTGTTTTTT. Translated: CASSLVGLAAGGELFF. Drawing the rest from reference TRBV7-9 and TRBJ2-2, the complete variable domain is DTGVSQNPRHKITKRGQNVTFRCDPISEHNRLYWYRQTLGQGPEFLTYFQNEAQLEKSRLLSDRFSAERPKGSFSTLEIQRTEQGDSAMYLCASSLVGLAAGGELFFGEGSRLTVL.

This clonotype has a count of ten or more. The J gene is TRBJ2-7, the V gene TRBV2, with D possibly TRBD1 on 5 matching bases. The V end was cut by 6 bases, the J end by 0 bases, with 12 bases between. The CDR3 is 14 residues long. From germline, CDR1 is SNHLY and CDR2 FYNNEI. The CDR3 is CASRERQSSYEQYF. The CDR3 region has the DNA TGTGCCAGCAGGGAGAGACAGAGCTCCTACGAGCAGTACTTC. Drawing the rest from reference TRBV2 and TRBJ2-7, the complete variable domain is EPEVTQTPSHQVTQMGQEVILRCVPISNHLYFYWYRQILGQKVEFLVSFYNNEISEKSEIFDDQFSVERPDGSNFTLKIRSTKLEDSAMYFCASRERQSSYEQYFGPGTRLTVT.

V is TRBV20-1 and J is TRBJ2-5; TRBD1 agrees at 7 bases. Trimming removed 6 bases from V and 5 bases from J; junction bases left unmatched: 6. Germline V gene sequence: CDR1 DFQATT, CDR2 SNEGSKA (reference sequence). This CDR3 region has 12 residues. For the CDR3, the DNA is TGCAGTGCCACCGACAGGGAGGAGACCCAGTACTTC. This codes for CSATDREETQYF.

As concerns this clonotype: Relative to the germline gene, one junction end is altered; a read error may explain this. The V gene is TRBV20-1, the J gene TRBJ1-4; possibly TRBD1 for D (5 bases). The CDR3 runs 14 residues. The germline V gene has CDR1 DFQATT and CDR2 SNEGSKA (reference sequence). The CDR3 nucleotides read TGCAGTTCGGCCCAGGGTTCCTGGGGGGAAAAACCGTTTTTT. As protein: CSSAQGSWGEKPFF.

This clonotype was observed many times. Here the CDR3 DNA reads TGTGCCAGCAGCTGGGGCACTAGCGGGGGGTACAATGAGCAGTTCTTC. Its protein is CASSWGTSGGYNEQFF. The chain uses TRBV25-1 and TRBJ2-1; 12 bases line up with TRBD2. CDR3 length: 16 residues. The V and J ends lost 6 bases and 4 bases, in that order; junction bases with no gene match: 7. CDR1 MGHDK and CDR2 SYGVNS come from the germline V gene.

At least ten counts were recorded for this clonotype. The chain employs TRBV10-3 and TRBJ2-3; 7 bases are shared with TRBD1. The V and J ends lost 2 bases and 6 bases, in that order; junction bases with no gene match: 11. The CDR3 runs to 16 residues. The germline gives CDR1 ENHRY, CDR2 SYGVKD. The chain's CDR3 is CAISERDSGWEDTQYF. CDR3 DNA sequence: TGTGCCATCAGTGAGAGGGACAGTGGGTGGGAGGATACGCAGTATTTT.

This clonotype was seen ten or more times. The chain joins TRBV5-4 to TRBJ1-2, with 7 bases fitting TRBD1. The germline V gene has CDR1 SGHNT and CDR2 YYREEE (reference sequence). With V trimmed by 5 bases and J by 3 bases, 4 bases remained unmatched. The CDR3 is 13 residues long. The DNA of the CDR3 is TGTGCCAGCAGTTACGGGACAGACTATGGCTACACCTTC. It specifies CASSYGTDYGYTF. Full variable domain (remainder filled in from reference TRBV5-4 and TRBJ1-2): ETGVTQSPTHLIKTRGQQVTLRCSSQSGHNTVSWYQQALGQGPQFIFQYYREEENGRGNFPPRFSGLQFPNYSSELNVNALELDDSALYLCASSYGTDYGYTFGSGTRLTVV.

This clonotype was recorded many times. The rearrangement joins TRBV19 to TRBJ2-7, with 14 positions matching TRBD2. Germline V gene sequence: CDR1 LNHDA, CDR2 SQIVND (reference sequence). V shed 6 bases, J shed 12 bases, and the junction held 13 bases outside the gene matches. This CDR3 is 15 amino acids long. Written as DNA, the CDR3 is TGTGCCAGTAGCCGTTCCGGGACTAGCGGGAGAAGTCGGTACTTC. This gives the protein CASSRSGTSGRSRYF.

In this sample, this clonotype turned up many times. V is TRBV7-9 and J is TRBJ2-1; D is unresolved. The germline V gene has CDR1 SEHNR and CDR2 FQNEAQ (reference sequence). V was clipped by 5 bases and J by 0 bases, with 14 bases between them. CDR3 length equals 16 residues. The CDR3 protein is CASSPRTRSSYNEQFF. The CDR3 DNA reads as TGTGCCAGCAGCCCACGGACGAGGAGCTCCTACAATGAGCAGTTCTTC.

The sample holds one count of this clonotype. The chain is built from TRBV19 and TRBJ2-7; D is unresolved. Looked up from germline, CDR1 is LNHDA and CDR2 is SQIVND (reference sequence). The CDR3 contains 15 residues. The V gene lost 5 bases and the J gene lost 3 bases, with 17 bases spanning the gap. This CDR3 reads CASSGGDGGHYEQYF. The DNA of the CDR3 is TGTGCCAGTAGTGGCGGCGACGGCGGCCACTACGAGCAGTACTTC.

Comment on this clonotype: A read error may produce the germline difference seen at one junction end. The V gene is TRBV19, the J gene TRBJ2-7, with 11 positions matching TRBD1. The CDR3 is made up of 15 amino acids. Germline V lookup: CDR1 LNHDA, CDR2 SQIVND (reference sequence). Written as DNA, the CDR3 is TGTGCCACTCGGAGGACAGGGGGCGACTCCTACGTGCAGTACTTC. Its protein is CATRRTGGDSYVQYF.

V and J are TRBV28 and TRBJ2-1, with TRBD1 matching over 9 bases. Germline-derived CDR1 and CDR2 are MDHEN and SYDVKM. V gave up 6 bases and J gave up 14 bases; unmatched junction bases: 17. CDR3 length equals 15 residues. The CDR3 nucleotides read TGTGCCAGCAGCCCCAGAGGGACAGGGAACAATAAGAAGTTCTTC. Its protein product is CASSPRGTGNNKKFF.

By share of the sample, this clonotype is medium-sized (0.01 to 0.1%). The V gene is TRBV6-5, the J gene TRBJ1-6, with D perhaps TRBD1 (5 bases). The germline V gene has CDR1 MNHEY and CDR2 SVGAGI. V dropped 4 bases and J dropped 9 bases, with 16 bases sitting between them. The CDR3 consists of 15 residues. Written as DNA, the CDR3 is TGTGCCAGCAGTTTAGAAGCGGGGGGGGGTTCACCCCTCCACTTT. Amino acids: CASSLEAGGGSPLHF.

Judged by abundance, this clonotype is medium-sized (0.01 to 0.1%). This chain connects TRBV6-1 to TRBJ2-1, with D tentatively TRBD2 (6 bases). Germline-derived CDR1 and CDR2 are MNHNS and SASEGT. CDR3 length equals 15 residues. With 5 bases removed from V and 6 bases from J, the gap between germline ends came to 17 bases. CDR3 residues: CASSPKAGRTNEQFF. CDR3 coding DNA: TGTGCCAGCAGTCCCAAGGCGGGAAGGACCAATGAGCAGTTCTTC.

This clonotype showed up many times. The chain recombines TRBV2 with TRBJ2-7, with 9 bases matching TRBD2. The germline V gene has CDR1 SNHLY and CDR2 FYNNEI. The V and J ends lost 9 bases and 3 bases, in that order; junction bases with no gene match: 12. This CDR3 spans 15 amino acids. The DNA for the CDR3 is TGTGCCAGTATGGGAATCGCGGGAGGGCGCTACGAGCAGTACTTC. Protein: CASMGIAGGRYEQYF.

Ten or more counts support this clonotype. V gene TRBV20-1 combines with J gene TRBJ1-4, with D perhaps matching TRBD1 (5 bases). Between the trimmed V and J ends, which lost 4 bases and 10 bases, there was a span of 16 bases. The CDR3 spans 13 residues. Germline values: CDR1 DFQATT, CDR2 SNEGSKA (reference sequence). The CDR3 DNA reads TGCAGTGCTAACCGGGACGCCCTGGGAAAACTGTTTTTT. Its translation is CSANRDALGKLFF.

This clonotype rates as medium-sized. In DNA, the CDR3 is TGTGCCAGCAGCTTAATATCCGACGGCGAGCAGTACTTC. As protein: CASSLISDGEQYF. The chain combines TRBV7-9 with TRBJ2-7; D gene ambiguous. CDR3 size: 13 residues. Germline V lookup: CDR1 SEHNR, CDR2 FQNEAQ (reference sequence). V was shortened by 2 bases and J by 6 bases, with 11 bases between the two germline ends.